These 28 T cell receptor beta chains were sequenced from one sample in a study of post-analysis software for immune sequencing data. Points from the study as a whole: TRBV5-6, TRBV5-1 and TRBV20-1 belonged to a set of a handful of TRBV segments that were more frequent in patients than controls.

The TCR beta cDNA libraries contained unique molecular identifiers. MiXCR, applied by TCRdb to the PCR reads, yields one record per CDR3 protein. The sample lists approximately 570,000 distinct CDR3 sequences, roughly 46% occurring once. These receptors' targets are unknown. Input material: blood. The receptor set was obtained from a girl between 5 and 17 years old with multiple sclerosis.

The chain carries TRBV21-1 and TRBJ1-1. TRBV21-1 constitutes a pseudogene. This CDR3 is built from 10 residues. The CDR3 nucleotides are TGTGCCGGGGATAACACTGAAGTTTTCTTT. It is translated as CAGDNTEVFF.

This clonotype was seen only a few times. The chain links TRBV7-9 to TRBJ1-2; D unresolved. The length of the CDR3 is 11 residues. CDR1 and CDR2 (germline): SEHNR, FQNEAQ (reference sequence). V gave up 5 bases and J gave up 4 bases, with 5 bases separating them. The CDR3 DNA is TGTGCCAGCAGCCTCCTCTATGGCTACACCTTC. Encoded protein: CASSLLYGYTF.

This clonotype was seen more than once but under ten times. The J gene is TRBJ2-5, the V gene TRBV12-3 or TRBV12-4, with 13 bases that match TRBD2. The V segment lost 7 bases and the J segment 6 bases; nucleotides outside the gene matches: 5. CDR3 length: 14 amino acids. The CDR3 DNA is TGTGCCAGCAACCAGGGACTAGCGGGGCAGACCCAGTACTTC. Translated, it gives CASNQGLAGQTQYF.

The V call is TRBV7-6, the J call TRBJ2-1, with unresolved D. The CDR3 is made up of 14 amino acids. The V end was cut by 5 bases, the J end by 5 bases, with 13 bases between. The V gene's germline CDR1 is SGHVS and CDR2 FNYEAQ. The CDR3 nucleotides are TGTGCCAGCAGCCCCCTGAAGGGCAACAATGAGCAGTTCTTC. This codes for CASSPLKGNNEQFF.

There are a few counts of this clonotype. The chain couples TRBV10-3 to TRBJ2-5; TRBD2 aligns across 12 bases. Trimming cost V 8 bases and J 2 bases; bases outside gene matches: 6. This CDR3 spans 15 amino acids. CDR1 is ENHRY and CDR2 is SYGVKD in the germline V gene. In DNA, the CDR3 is TGTGCCATCGGACTAGCGGGATCGGAGCAAGAGACCCAGTACTTC. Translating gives CAIGLAGSEQETQYF.

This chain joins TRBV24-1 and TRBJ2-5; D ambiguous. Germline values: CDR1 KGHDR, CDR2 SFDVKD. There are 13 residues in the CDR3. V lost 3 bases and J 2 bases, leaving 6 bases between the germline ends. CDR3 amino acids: CATSDVRQETQYF. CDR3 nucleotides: TGTGCCACCAGTGATGTCAGACAAGAGACCCAGTACTTC.

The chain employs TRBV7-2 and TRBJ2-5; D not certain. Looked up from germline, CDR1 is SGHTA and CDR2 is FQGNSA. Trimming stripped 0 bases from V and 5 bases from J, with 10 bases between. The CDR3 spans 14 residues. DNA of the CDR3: TGTGCCAGCAGCTTAGCCCCGACCCCCGAGACCCAGTACTTC. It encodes CASSLAPTPETQYF.

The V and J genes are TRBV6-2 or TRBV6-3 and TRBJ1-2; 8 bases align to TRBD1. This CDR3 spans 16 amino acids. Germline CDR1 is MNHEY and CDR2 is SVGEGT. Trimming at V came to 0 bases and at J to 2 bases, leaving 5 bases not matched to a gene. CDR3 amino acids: CASSYSRTGLNYGYTF. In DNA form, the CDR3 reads TGTGCCAGCAGTTACTCGCGGACAGGGCTGAACTATGGCTACACCTTC.

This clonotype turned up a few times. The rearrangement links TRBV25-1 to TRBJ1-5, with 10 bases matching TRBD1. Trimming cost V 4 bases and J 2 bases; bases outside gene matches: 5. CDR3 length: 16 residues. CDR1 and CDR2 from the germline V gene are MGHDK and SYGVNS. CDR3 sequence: CASSGRQGAGNQPQHF. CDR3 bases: TGTGCCAGCAGTGGAAGACAGGGGGCGGGCAATCAGCCCCAGCATTTT.

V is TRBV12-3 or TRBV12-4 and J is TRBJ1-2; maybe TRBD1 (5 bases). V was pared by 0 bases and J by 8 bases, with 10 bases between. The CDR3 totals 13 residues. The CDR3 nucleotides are TGTGCCAGCAGTTTAGCGGGAGACAGCGGCTACACCTTC. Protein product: CASSLAGDSGYTF.

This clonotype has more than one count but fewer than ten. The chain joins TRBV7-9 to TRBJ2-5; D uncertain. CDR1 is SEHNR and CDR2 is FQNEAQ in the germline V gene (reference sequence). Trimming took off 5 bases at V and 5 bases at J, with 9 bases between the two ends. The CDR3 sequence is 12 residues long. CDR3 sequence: CASSAPQETQYF. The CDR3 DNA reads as TGTGCCAGCAGCGCGCCCCAGGAGACCCAGTACTTC.

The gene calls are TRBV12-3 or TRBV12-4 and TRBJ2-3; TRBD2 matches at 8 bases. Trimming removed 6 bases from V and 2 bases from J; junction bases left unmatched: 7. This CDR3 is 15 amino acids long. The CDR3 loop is CASSSSGSVTDTQYF. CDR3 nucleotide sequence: TGTGCCAGCAGCTCGAGCGGGAGCGTCACAGATACGCAGTATTTT.

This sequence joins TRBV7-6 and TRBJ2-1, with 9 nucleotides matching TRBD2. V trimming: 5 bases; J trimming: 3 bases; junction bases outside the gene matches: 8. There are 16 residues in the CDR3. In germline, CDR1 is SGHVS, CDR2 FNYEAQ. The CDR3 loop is CASSPRLAVFYNEQFF. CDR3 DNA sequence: TGTGCCAGCAGCCCCCGACTAGCGGTTTTCTACAATGAGCAGTTCTTC.

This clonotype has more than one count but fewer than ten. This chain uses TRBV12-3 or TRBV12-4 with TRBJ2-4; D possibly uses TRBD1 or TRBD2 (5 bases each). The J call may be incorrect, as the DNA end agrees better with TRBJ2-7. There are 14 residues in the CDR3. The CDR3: CASSFGARRNEQYF. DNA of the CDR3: TGTGCCAGCAGTTTTGGGGCTCGGAGGAACGAGCAGTACTTC.

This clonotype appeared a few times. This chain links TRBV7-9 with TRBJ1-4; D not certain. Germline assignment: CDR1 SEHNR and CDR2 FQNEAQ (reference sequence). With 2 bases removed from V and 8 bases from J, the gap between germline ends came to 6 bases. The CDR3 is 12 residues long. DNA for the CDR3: TGTGCCAGCAGCTTAAGTTCCGAAAAACTGTTTTTT. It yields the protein CASSLSSEKLFF.

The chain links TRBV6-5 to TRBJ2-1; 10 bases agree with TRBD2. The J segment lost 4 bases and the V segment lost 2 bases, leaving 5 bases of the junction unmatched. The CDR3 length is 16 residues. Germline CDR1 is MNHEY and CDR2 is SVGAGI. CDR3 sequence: CASSYLGLALYNEQFF. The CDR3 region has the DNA TGTGCCAGCAGTTACCTGGGACTAGCGCTTTACAATGAGCAGTTCTTC.

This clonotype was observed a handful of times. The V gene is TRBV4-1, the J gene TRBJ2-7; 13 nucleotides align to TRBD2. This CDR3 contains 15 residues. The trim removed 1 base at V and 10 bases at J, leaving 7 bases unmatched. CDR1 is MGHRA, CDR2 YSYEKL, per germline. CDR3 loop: CASSQGPGLAGLQYF. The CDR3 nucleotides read TGCGCCAGCAGCCAAGGCCCGGGACTAGCGGGGTTACAGTACTTC.

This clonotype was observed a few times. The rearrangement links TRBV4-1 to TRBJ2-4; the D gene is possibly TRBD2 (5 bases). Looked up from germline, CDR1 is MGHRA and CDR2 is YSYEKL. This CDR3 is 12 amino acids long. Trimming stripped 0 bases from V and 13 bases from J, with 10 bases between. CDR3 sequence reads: CASSQDGREQYF. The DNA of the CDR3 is TGCGCCAGCAGCCAAGATGGGAGAGAGCAGTACTTC.

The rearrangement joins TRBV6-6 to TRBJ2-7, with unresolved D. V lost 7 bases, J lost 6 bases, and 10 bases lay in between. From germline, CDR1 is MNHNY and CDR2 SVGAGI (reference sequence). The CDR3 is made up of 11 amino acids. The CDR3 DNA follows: TGTGCCAGCACTAGAAGTTCCGAGCAGTACTTC. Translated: CASTRSSEQYF.

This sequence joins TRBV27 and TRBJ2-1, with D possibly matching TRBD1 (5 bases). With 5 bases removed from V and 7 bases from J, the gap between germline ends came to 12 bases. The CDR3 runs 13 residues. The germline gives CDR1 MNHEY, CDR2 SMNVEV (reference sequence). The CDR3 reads CASSQQERNEQFF. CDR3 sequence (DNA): TGTGCCAGCAGTCAACAGGAGAGGAATGAGCAGTTCTTC.

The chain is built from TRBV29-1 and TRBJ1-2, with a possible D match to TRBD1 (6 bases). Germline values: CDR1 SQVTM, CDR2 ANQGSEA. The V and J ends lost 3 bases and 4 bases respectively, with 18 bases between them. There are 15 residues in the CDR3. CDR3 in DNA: TGCAGCGTTGAGCCCTTCGGGGGGGCCGGCTATGGCTACACCTTC. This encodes CSVEPFGGAGYGYTF.

CDR3 in DNA: TGCGCCAGCAGCGTGGGGACTAGCGGGAGTAGGGAGCAGTACTTC. Protein: CASSVGTSGSREQYF. The chain combines TRBV5-1 with TRBJ2-4; 14 bases agree with TRBD2. Germline assignment: CDR1 SGHRS and CDR2 YFSETQ. There are 15 residues in the CDR3. The V and J ends lost 4 bases and 13 bases, in that order; junction bases with no gene match: 10.

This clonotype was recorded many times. CDR3 sequence (DNA): TGTGCCAGCAGCGTAGGGACAGGTCAAGAGACCCAGTACTTC. Its protein product is CASSVGTGQETQYF. The V gene is TRBV9, the J gene TRBJ2-5; TRBD1 aligns across 7 bases. Germline V gene lookup returns CDR1 SGDLS and CDR2 YYNGEE. V shed 0 bases, J shed 2 bases, and the junction held 1 base outside the gene matches. This CDR3 spans 14 amino acids.

CDR3 sequence (DNA): TGCGCCAGCAGCCATGACAGTAGCAATCAGCCCCAGCATTTT. Translated: CASSHDSSNQPQHF. The genes are TRBV4-1 and TRBJ1-5, with D possibly matching TRBD1 (5 bases). Germline V gene lookup returns CDR1 MGHRA and CDR2 YSYEKL. Trimming pared 3 bases from V and 0 bases from J, leaving 6 bases between. This CDR3 contains 14 residues.

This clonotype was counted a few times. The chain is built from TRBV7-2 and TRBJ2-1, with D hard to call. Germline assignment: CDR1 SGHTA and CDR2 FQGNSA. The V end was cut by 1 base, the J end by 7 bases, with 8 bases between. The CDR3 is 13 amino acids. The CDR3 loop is CASSLGAVNEQFF. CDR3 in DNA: TGTGCCAGCAGCTTAGGGGCAGTGAATGAGCAGTTCTTC.

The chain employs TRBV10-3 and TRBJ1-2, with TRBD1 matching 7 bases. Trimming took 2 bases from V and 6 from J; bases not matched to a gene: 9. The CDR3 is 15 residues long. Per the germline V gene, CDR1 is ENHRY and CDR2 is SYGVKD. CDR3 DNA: TGTGCCATCAGTGAGCGGGCAGGACAGGCAGATGGCTACACCTTC. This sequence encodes CAISERAGQADGYTF.

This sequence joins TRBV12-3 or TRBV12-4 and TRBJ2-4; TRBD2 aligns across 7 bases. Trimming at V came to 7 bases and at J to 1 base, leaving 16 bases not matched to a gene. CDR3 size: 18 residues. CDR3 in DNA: TGTGCCAGCACCTTACACGCAGGGAGGGTCGGGGCCAAAAACATTCAGTACTTC. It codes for CASTLHAGRVGAKNIQYF.

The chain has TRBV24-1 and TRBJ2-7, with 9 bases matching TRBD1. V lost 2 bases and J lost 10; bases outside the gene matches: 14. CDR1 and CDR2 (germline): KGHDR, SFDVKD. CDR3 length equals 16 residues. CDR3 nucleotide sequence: TGTGCCACCAGTGATTCCGGGACAGGGACCACGGGGGCCCAGTACTTC. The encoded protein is CATSDSGTGTTGAQYF.